The 29 T cell receptor beta chains reported below all come from one sample, sequenced in a study of identical twins. Each CDR3 protein gets one entry after TCRdb re-called the 5' RACE reads with MiXCR. The data contain some 570,000 distinct CDR3 sequences, more than 20% of them seen just once; the ten biggest clones take up about 0.5%. The same data also contributed to another study, on yellow fever vaccine responses in identical twins.

Sequenced input: CD4+ T cells sorted from blood. These receptors were obtained from a woman aged 18-29 years in good health.

The V call is TRBV7-8, the J call TRBJ2-2; perhaps TRBD2 as D (6 bases). CDR3 length equals 14 residues. Trimming cost V 7 bases and J 2 bases, with 11 bases left between them. The V gene's germline CDR1 is SGHVS and CDR2 FQNEAQ. The chain's CDR3 is CASKLAENTGELFF. The CDR3 DNA sequence: TGTGCCAGCAAGTTAGCGGAAAACACCGGGGAGCTGTTTTTT.

This clonotype was seen more than once but under ten times. V and J are TRBV10-1 and TRBJ2-3; D may match TRBD1 or TRBD2 (6 bases each). V shed 2 bases and J shed 1 base, with 10 bases lying between them. The CDR3 length is 15 residues. Germline loops: CDR1 WNHNN, CDR2 SYGVQD (reference sequence). The CDR3 bases are TGCGCCAGCAGTGAGAAGGGGGGAGGCACAGATACGCAGTATTTT. Translated: CASSEKGGGTDTQYF.

This clonotype was recorded many times. The chain combines TRBV12-3 or TRBV12-4 with TRBJ1-3; D not resolved. The ends were cut back, 8 bases at V and 3 bases at J, with 17 bases in the middle. The CDR3 runs 15 residues. CDR3 loop: CASCSDLGSGNTIYF. CDR3 nucleotide sequence: TGTGCCAGCTGTTCGGACCTCGGTAGTGGAAACACCATATATTTT.

This clonotype was recorded a few times. The V and J genes are TRBV3-1 and TRBJ2-2; D is possibly TRBD2 (6 bases). V was trimmed by 0 bases and J by 6 bases, leaving 17 bases between them. From germline, CDR1 is LGHDT and CDR2 YNNKEL (reference sequence). The CDR3 consists of 17 residues. CDR3 nucleotide sequence: TGTGCCAGCAGCCAAGATCGAGGGCGGGGTGAACCCGGGGAGCTGTTTTTT. This codes for CASSQDRGRGEPGELFF.

CDR3 bases: TGTGCCAGCAGCTTATCAAGCGGGGGGAGAAACAATGAGCAGTTCTTC. It codes for CASSLSSGGRNNEQFF. The gene calls are TRBV7-2 and TRBJ2-1; TRBD2 aligns across 9 bases. The V and J ends lost 2 bases and 5 bases, in that order; junction bases with no gene match: 7. The germline V gene has CDR1 SGHTA and CDR2 FQGNSA. The CDR3 extends over 16 amino acids.

J is TRBJ2-5 and V is TRBV20-1; D is ambiguous. Germline values: CDR1 DFQATT, CDR2 SNEGSKA (reference sequence). The CDR3 totals 15 residues. Trimming cost V 0 bases and J 4 bases, with 15 bases left between them. CDR3 nucleotide sequence: TGCAGTGCTAGAGATTCCGATAAGATCGCAGAGACCCAGTACTTC. It is translated as CSARDSDKIAETQYF.

The rearrangement joins TRBV11-2 to TRBJ2-7; 9 bases agree with TRBD2. J lost 1 base, V lost 1 base, and 2 bases had no gene match. The CDR3 runs to 15 residues. Germline-derived CDR1 and CDR2 are SGHAT and FQNNGV. CDR3 bases: TGTGCCAGCAGCTTAGGACTAGCGGCGTCCTACGAGCAGTACTTC. Amino acids: CASSLGLAASYEQYF.

The rearrangement uses TRBV24-1 and TRBJ2-5, with 10 positions matching TRBD1. Germline loops: CDR1 KGHDR, CDR2 SFDVKD. Germline trimming cut 4 bases from V and 5 bases from J; bases unmatched to any gene: 3. The CDR3 consists of 14 residues. The DNA of the CDR3 is TGTGCCACCAGTGAAGGGACAGGGGTTGAGACCCAGTACTTC. It encodes CATSEGTGVETQYF.

This clonotype was counted between two and nine times. The rearrangement uses TRBV5-1 and TRBJ1-2, with D perhaps matching TRBD1 (6 bases). V lost 4 bases, J lost 6 bases, and 22 bases lay in between. Germline values: CDR1 SGHRS, CDR2 YFSETQ. The CDR3 length is 16 residues. The CDR3 reads CASSKGFMAGDNGYTF. The CDR3 DNA sequence: TGCGCCAGCAGCAAAGGTTTCATGGCAGGGGATAATGGCTACACCTTC.

This clonotype was counted between two and nine times. The chain couples TRBV12-3 or TRBV12-4 to TRBJ1-2, with D unresolved. This CDR3 has 13 amino acids. V was pared by 2 bases and J by 5 bases, with 9 bases between. The CDR3 DNA sequence: TGTGCCAGCAGTTTAATGGCAGCATATGGCTACACCTTC. Residues: CASSLMAAYGYTF.

This clonotype came up once. This chain joins TRBV6-1 and TRBJ1-1; TRBD1 is a possible D gene (5 bases). Germline V gene lookup returns CDR1 MNHNS and CDR2 SASEGT. This CDR3 comprises 14 residues. With 4 bases removed from V and 4 bases from J, the gap between germline ends came to 13 bases. CDR3 residues: CASSGTRLGTEAFF. The DNA of the CDR3 is TGTGCCAGCAGTGGGACAAGGTTGGGCACTGAAGCTTTCTTT.

The chain recombines TRBV27 with TRBJ2-1; 7 nucleotides match TRBD1. Germline-derived CDR1 and CDR2 are MNHEY and SMNVEV (reference sequence). Trimming removed 3 bases from V and 2 bases from J; junction bases left unmatched: 16. The CDR3 totals 19 residues. For the CDR3, the DNA is TGTGCCAGCAGTTTGATATCGAGGGGACAGCGGCTAACCTACAATGAGCAGTTCTTC. It codes for CASSLISRGQRLTYNEQFF.

The DNA for the CDR3 is TGTGCCAGCAGGCCGACAGGGATGAACACTGAAGCTTTCTTT. Protein: CASRPTGMNTEAFF. The chain has TRBV25-1 and TRBJ1-1; 7 nucleotides agree with TRBD1. J lost 0 bases, V lost 6 bases, and 4 bases had no gene match. Germline values: CDR1 MGHDK, CDR2 SYGVNS. The CDR3 is 14 residues long.

This chain joins TRBV10-3 and TRBJ2-6; TRBD2 might be the D (6 bases). Deletions cut 6 bases from V and 3 bases from J, with 12 bases between. This CDR3 is built from 15 residues. Germline loops: CDR1 ENHRY, CDR2 SYGVKD. The CDR3 region is CAISAEGVGANVLTF. Here the CDR3 DNA reads TGTGCCATCAGCGCGGAGGGTGTTGGGGCCAACGTCCTGACTTTC.

This clonotype was seen more than once but under ten times. The rearrangement uses TRBV5-1 and TRBJ2-4; D unresolved. Trimming cost V 4 bases and J 8 bases, with 13 bases left between them. CDR1 is SGHRS and CDR2 is YFSETQ in the germline V gene. The CDR3 consists of 13 residues. The CDR3 protein is CASSLMASDIQYF. As DNA, the CDR3 is TGCGCCAGCAGCCTGATGGCCAGCGACATTCAGTACTTC. The full variable domain, in which reference TRBV5-1 and TRBJ2-4 provide the parts outside the CDR3, is KAGVTQTPRYLIKTRGQQVTLSCSPISGHRSVSWYQQTPGQGLQFLFEYFSETQRNKGNFPGRFSGRQFSNSRSEMNVSTLELGDSALYLCASSLMASDIQYFGAGTRLSVL.

The chain employs TRBV7-6 and TRBJ2-3, with no clear D. Germline CDR1 reads SGHVS; CDR2 reads FNYEAQ. V was pared by 1 base and J by 3 bases, with 17 bases between. CDR3 length: 17 residues. Here the CDR3 reads CASSLGSSVLGTDTQYF. Here the CDR3 DNA reads TGTGCCAGCAGCTTAGGGTCTTCTGTCCTCGGGACAGATACGCAGTATTTT.

This clonotype has a handful of counts. The V and J genes are TRBV11-2 and TRBJ1-4; D gene unclear. V was pared by 0 bases and J by 3 bases, with 14 bases between. From germline, CDR1 is SGHAT and CDR2 FQNNGV. The CDR3 has 17 amino acids. CDR3 loop: CASSLERSWVANEKLFF. For the CDR3, the DNA is TGTGCCAGCAGCTTAGAACGAAGTTGGGTAGCTAATGAAAAACTGTTTTTT.

A few counts support this clonotype. The rearrangement uses TRBV29-1 and TRBJ2-3, with D perhaps given as TRBD1 or TRBD2 (5 bases each). Germline V gene sequence: CDR1 SQVTM, CDR2 ANQGSEA. The CDR3 has 15 residues. Trimming shortened V by 7 bases and J by 3 bases, and 20 bases separated the two germline ends. CDR3 nucleotide sequence: TGCAGCGCCGGCCTAGGGGAGTTGGGGACAGATACGCAGTATTTT. Its protein is CSAGLGELGTDTQYF.

Ten or more counts support this clonotype. V usage is TRBV12-3 or TRBV12-4 and J usage is TRBJ2-1, with 9 bases identical to TRBD2. Trimming took 5 bases from V and 5 from J; bases not matched to a gene: 7. The CDR3 runs to 15 residues. The CDR3 spells CASSQSGRKHNEQFF. The CDR3 nucleotides are TGTGCCAGCAGTCAGAGCGGGAGGAAACACAATGAGCAGTTCTTC.

The J gene is TRBJ2-2, the V gene TRBV18; D is perhaps TRBD1 or TRBD2 (5 bases each). CDR1 is KGHSH and CDR2 is LQKENI in the germline V gene. The length of the CDR3 is 16 residues. Trimming stripped 3 bases from V and 0 bases from J, with 11 bases between. The CDR3 DNA sequence: TGTGCCAGCTCACCCCGGGGCAGAGCGAACACCGGGGAGCTGTTTTTT. It is translated as CASSPRGRANTGELFF.

The chain links TRBV12-3 or TRBV12-4 to TRBJ2-3, with 14 bases that match TRBD2. After removal of 4 bases from V and 5 bases from J, the junction contained 11 bases not matched to a gene. The CDR3 consists of 18 residues. The CDR3 spells CASSSPRTSGGRGDTQYF. CDR3 nucleotides: TGTGCCAGCAGTTCGCCGAGGACTAGCGGGGGGCGGGGAGATACGCAGTATTTT.

The table lists this clonotype with a few counts. The chain couples TRBV5-1 to TRBJ1-1; 7 nucleotides line up with TRBD1. CDR3 size: 18 residues. Germline CDR1 reads SGHRS; CDR2 reads YFSETQ. V was pared by 2 bases and J by 0 bases, with 13 bases of the junction left unmatched. CDR3 loop: CASSFGTALQVLNTEAFF. CDR3 bases: TGCGCCAGCAGCTTCGGGACAGCCCTCCAGGTCCTGAACACTGAAGCTTTCTTT.

The chain carries TRBV12-5 and TRBJ2-7; 7 bases are shared with TRBD1. The junction had 10 bases not matched to a gene; V was cut back by 4 bases and J by 7 bases. CDR1 is LGHNT, CDR2 FRNRAP, per germline. This CDR3 is 14 amino acids long. The CDR3 nucleotides read TGTGCTAGTGGTTCGATGGACAGGTCCGGTGAGCAGTACTTC. Its protein is CASGSMDRSGEQYF.

This clonotype appeared a few times. The chain employs TRBV4-2 and TRBJ2-1; D uncertain. Germline V gives CDR1 LGHNA, CDR2 YNFKEQ. Trimming removed 7 bases from V and 8 bases from J, with 12 bases in between. The CDR3 totals 12 residues. The DNA for the CDR3 is TGTGCCAGCAAACGAGACTTGGATGAGCAGTTCTTC. Its protein product is CASKRDLDEQFF.

This clonotype was recorded a few times. The rearrangement joins TRBV4-2 to TRBJ1-1; D is unclear. Germline CDR1 reads LGHNA; CDR2 reads YNFKEQ. Deletions cut 0 bases from V and 0 bases from J, with 5 bases between. This CDR3 contains 14 residues. CDR3 protein: CASSQEALNTEAFF. The CDR3 region has the DNA TGTGCCAGCAGCCAAGAAGCCTTGAACACTGAAGCTTTCTTT.

The chain uses TRBV12-3 or TRBV12-4 and TRBJ2-1; TRBD1 aligns across 7 bases. V was pared by 6 bases and J by 7 bases, with 9 bases of the junction left unmatched. The CDR3 has 14 amino acids. The CDR3 reads CASRLRQGSNEQFF. DNA for the CDR3: TGTGCCAGCAGGCTCCGACAGGGATCGAATGAGCAGTTCTTC.

This clonotype was detected once. V is TRBV7-9 and J is TRBJ2-3; 12 bases line up with TRBD2. V shed 5 bases and J 4 bases; nucleotides not matched to a gene: 10. Per the germline V gene, CDR1 is SEHNR and CDR2 is FQNEAQ (reference sequence). There are 17 residues in the CDR3. The CDR3 coding sequence is TGTGCCAGCAGCCCAATGACTAGCGGGAGTTTTTCAGATACGCAGTATTTT. Translating gives CASSPMTSGSFSDTQYF.

The genes are TRBV12-3 or TRBV12-4 and TRBJ2-2; 15 bases agree with TRBD2. V was pared by 6 bases and J by 6 bases, with 5 bases of the junction left unmatched. The CDR3 covers 16 residues. The CDR3 coding sequence is TGTGCCAGCAGACCCGGACTAGCGGGAGGGGCCGGGGAGCTGTTTTTT. Protein: CASRPGLAGGAGELFF.

V gene TRBV5-5 combines with J gene TRBJ2-7; D possibly corresponds to TRBD2 (5 bases). Trimming took off 2 bases at V and 1 base at J, with 10 bases between the two ends. CDR1 and CDR2 from the germline V gene are SGHKS and YYEKEE (reference sequence). The CDR3 is 14 amino acids. Here the CDR3 DNA reads TGTGCCAGCAGCTTATCTAGCAGATCCTACGAGCAGTACTTC. Translated: CASSLSSRSYEQYF.